This T cell receptor (beta chain) appears in the sequencing data of a study of neurological immune-mediated disorders. TCRdb itself ran the 5' RACE reads through MiXCR, one entry per CDR3 protein. The sample has under 75,000 distinct CDR3 sequences; around 5% are singletons. In its sample, this clonotype was seen many times. CDR1 is DFQATT, CDR2 SNEGSKA, per germline (reference sequence). The length of the CDR3 is 16 residues. V lost 6 bases and J lost 2, with 22 bases in between. The chain is built from TRBV20-1 and TRBJ2-5; tentatively, D is TRBD1 (6 bases). The TCR sequence derives from a human donor with multiple sclerosis. The donor label of this sample is uncertain. Sample: PBMCs. CDR3 in DNA: TGCAGTGCGACACAGGGAGCTCTACTAATACAAGAGACCCAGTACTTC. Encoded protein: CSATQGALLIQETQYF.